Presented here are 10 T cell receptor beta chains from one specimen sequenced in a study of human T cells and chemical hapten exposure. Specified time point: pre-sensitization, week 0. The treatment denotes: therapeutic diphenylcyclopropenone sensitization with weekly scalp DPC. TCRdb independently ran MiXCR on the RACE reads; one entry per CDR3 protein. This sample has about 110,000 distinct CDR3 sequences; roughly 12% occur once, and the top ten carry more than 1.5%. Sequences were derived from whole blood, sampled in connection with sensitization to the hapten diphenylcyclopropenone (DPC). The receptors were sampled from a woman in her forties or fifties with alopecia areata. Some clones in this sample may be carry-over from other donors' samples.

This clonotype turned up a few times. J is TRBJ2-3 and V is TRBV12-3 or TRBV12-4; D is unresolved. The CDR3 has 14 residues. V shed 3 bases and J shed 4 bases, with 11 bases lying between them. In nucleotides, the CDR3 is TGTGCCAGCAGTTTGGGTGGGGTCCCAGATACGCAGTATTTT. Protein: CASSLGGVPDTQYF.

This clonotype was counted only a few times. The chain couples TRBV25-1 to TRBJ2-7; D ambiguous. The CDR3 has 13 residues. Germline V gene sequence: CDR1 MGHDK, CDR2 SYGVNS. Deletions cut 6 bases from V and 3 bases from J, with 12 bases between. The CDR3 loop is CASSPGVLYEQYF. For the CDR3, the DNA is TGTGCCAGCAGCCCTGGGGTACTCTACGAGCAGTACTTC.

CDR3 protein: CASSPRGGLAGNTIYF. The DNA of the CDR3 is TGTGCCAGCAGCCCCCGGGGAGGGCTTGCTGGAAACACCATATATTTT. The chain couples TRBV9 to TRBJ1-3; D gene ambiguous. V was pared by 4 bases and J by 2 bases, with 16 bases between. This CDR3 comprises 16 residues. Germline CDR1 is SGDLS and CDR2 is YYNGEE.

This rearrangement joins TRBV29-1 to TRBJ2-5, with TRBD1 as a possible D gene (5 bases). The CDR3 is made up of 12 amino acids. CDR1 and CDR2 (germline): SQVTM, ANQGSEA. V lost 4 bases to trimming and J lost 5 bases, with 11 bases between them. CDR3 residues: CSVVVAGETQYF. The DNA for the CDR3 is TGCAGCGTTGTGGTTGCAGGGGAGACCCAGTACTTC. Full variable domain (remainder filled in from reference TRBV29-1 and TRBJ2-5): SAVISQKPSRDICQRGTSLTIQCQVDSQVTMMFWYRQQPGQSLTLIATANQGSEATYESGFVIDKFPISRPNLTFSTLTVSNMSPEDSSIYLCSVVVAGETQYFGPGTRLLVL.

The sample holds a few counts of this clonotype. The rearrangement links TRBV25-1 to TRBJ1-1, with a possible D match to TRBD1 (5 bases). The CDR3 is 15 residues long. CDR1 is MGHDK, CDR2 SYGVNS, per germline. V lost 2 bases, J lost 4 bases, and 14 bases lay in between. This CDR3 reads CASSERGVRGTEAFF. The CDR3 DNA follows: TGTGCCAGCAGTGAACGGGGGGTAAGGGGCACTGAAGCTTTCTTT. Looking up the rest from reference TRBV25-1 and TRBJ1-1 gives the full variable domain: EADIYQTPRYLVIGTGKKITLECSQTMGHDKMYWYQQDPGMELHLIHYSYGVNSTEKGDLSSESTVSRIRTEHFPLTLESARPSHTSQYLCASSERGVRGTEAFFGQGTRLTVV.

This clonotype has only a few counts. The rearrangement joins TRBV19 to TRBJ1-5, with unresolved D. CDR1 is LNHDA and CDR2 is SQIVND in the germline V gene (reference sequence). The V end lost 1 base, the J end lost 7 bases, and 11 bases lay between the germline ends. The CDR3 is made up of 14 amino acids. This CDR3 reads CASSIGIRSQPQHF. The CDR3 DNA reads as TGTGCCAGTAGTATAGGAATCCGATCGCAGCCCCAGCATTTT.

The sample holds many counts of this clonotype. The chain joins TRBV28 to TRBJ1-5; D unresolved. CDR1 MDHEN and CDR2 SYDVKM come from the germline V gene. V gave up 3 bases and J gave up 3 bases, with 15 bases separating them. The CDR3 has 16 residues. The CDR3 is CASSFQVAVPNQPQHF. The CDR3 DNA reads TGTGCCAGCAGTTTTCAGGTAGCGGTCCCCAATCAGCCCCAGCATTTT.

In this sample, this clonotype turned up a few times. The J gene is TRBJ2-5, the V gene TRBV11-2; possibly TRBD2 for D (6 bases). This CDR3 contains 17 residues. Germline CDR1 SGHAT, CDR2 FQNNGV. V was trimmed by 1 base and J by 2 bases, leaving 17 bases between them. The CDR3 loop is CASSLAHASRGQETQYF. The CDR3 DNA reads TGTGCCAGCAGCTTAGCTCACGCGTCGCGGGGTCAAGAGACCCAGTACTTC.

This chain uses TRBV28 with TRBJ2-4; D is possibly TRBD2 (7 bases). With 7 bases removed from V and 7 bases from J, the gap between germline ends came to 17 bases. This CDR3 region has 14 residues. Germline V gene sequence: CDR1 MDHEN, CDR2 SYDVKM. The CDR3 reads CASNMRGRANIQYF. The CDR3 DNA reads TGTGCCAGCAACATGAGGGGGAGGGCCAACATTCAGTACTTC.

CDR3 coding DNA: TGTGCCAGCAGTCCCCCGGTCCCAGTCTACGAGCAGTACTTC. It codes for CASSPPVPVYEQYF. The chain combines TRBV28 with TRBJ2-7; D unresolved. Germline V CDR1 and CDR2: MDHEN, SYDVKM. The length of the CDR3 is 14 residues. Trimming pared 5 bases from V and 3 bases from J, leaving 14 bases between. The whole variable domain, remainder taken from reference TRBV28 and TRBJ2-7, is DVKVTQSSRYLVKRTGEKVFLECVQDMDHENMFWYRQDPGLGLRLIYFSYDVKMKEKGDIPEGYSVSREKKERFSLILESASTNQTSMYLCASSPPVPVYEQYFGPGTRLTVT.